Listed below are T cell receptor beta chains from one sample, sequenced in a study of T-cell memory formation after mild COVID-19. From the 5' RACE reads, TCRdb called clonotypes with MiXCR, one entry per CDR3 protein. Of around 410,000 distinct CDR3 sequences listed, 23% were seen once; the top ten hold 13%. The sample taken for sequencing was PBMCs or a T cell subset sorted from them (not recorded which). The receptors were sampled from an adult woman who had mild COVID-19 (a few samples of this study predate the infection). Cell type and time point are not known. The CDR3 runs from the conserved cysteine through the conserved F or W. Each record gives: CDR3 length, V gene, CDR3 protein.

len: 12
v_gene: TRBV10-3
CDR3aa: CAAQDRVRGYTF

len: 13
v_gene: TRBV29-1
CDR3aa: CSVGPGGRGGYTF

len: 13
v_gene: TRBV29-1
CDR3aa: CSVAVRHTGELFF

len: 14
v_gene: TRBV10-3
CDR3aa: CAISEYGGAETQYF

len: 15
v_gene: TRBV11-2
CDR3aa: CASSPSAGVGNEQFF

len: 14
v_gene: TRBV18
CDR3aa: CASSAQGDGTEAFF

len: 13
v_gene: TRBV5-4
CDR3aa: CASSPPVTGGWFF

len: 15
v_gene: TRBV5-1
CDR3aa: CASSPGTSLGDEQFF

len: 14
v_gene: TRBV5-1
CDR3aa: CASSFGQGGDEQYF

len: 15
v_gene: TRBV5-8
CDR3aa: CASSFVRAGADTQYF

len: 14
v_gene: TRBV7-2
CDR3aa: CASSLGPIQETQYF

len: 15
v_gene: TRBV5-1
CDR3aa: CASRTSESSYNEQFF

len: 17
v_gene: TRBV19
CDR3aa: CASRWAEDRGSNTEAFF

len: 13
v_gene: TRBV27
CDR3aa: CASSFADTGTQYF

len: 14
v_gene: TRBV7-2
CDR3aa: CASSPTSGPYEQYF

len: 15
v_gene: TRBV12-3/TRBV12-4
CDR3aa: CASSFETGWYNEQFF

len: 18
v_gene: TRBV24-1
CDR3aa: CATSDLKVYRDAKETQYF

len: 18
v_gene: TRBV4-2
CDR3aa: CASSQELNRDRVNSPLHF

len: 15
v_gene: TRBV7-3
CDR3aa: CASSLTLAGGETQYF

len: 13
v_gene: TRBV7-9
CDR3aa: CASNKLTSYEQYF

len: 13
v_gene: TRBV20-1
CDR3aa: CSAAAGTSYEQYF

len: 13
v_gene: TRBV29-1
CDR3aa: CSVEDRGGTEAFF

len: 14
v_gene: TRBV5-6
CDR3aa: CASSLGTLGGELFF

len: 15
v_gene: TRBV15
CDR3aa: CATSRDGDAYNEQFF

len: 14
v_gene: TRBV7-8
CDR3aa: CASSLVYGNTEAFF

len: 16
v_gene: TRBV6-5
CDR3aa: CASSYSSLGGPDTQYF

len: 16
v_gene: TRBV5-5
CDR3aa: CASSLYPGQGTGELFF

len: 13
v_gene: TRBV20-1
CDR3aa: CSAPLAGAYEQYF

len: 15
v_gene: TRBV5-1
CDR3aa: CASSPKLAGQETQYF

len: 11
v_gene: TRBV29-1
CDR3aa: CSVWTVKGYTF

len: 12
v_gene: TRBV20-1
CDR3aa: CSARKEGHEQFF

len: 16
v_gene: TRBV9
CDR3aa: CASTLGTPNNRETQYF

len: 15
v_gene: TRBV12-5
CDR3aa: CASAAHGGPLTEAFF

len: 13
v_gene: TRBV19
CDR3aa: CASSIGEGQPQHF

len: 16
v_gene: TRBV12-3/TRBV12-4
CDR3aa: CASSLGSGRLNTEAFF

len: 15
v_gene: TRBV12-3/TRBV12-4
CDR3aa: CASSLPRRSTYEQYF

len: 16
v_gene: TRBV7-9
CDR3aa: CASSSQIRGSTDTQYF

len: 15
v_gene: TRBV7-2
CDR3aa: CASSLVRTGTTEAFF

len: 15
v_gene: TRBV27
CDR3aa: CASSFTVSSNTEAFF

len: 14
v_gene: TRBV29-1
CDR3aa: CSVDGRGMDYGYTF

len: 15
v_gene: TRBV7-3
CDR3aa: CASSQGTSGRNEQFF

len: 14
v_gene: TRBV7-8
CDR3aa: CASRSAGGRETQYF

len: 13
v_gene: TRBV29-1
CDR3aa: CSVERQGVREQYF

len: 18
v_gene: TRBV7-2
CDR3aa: CASSLTIQQGSGANVLTF